Listed here is a single TCR beta chain. This specimen comes from a study of blood T cell repertoires in COVID-19. Study information: The origin of the acute and convalescent COVID-19 samples was the United States, Italy and Spain. The analysed material was cDNA or gDNA that came from T cells, B-cell-depleted T cells, or PBMCs.

As processed by the authors: How many nucleated cells were present was estimated from reference gene primer amplification. The repertoire was sequenced with immunoSEQ multiplex PCR; TCRdb's copy has only in-frame clones and lacks some. That table gives V, J and clone size, and the DNA gave D and trimming. This sample has 220,000 or so clones; approximately 86% occur once, and the top ten carry 10%. The Seattle site enrolled patients during active infection and followed them longitudinally. J gave up 8 bases and V 6 bases, and 10 bases lay outside the gene matches. The CDR3 is made up of 15 amino acids. Per the germline V gene, CDR1 is MDHEN and CDR2 is SYDVKM.

Sequenced material: peripheral blood. The clonotype originates from a woman aged 50 to 65 with COVID-19, enrolled during active disease. This chain uses TRBV28 with TRBJ1-5; the match to TRBD1 covers 10 bases. The CDR3 bases are TGTGCCAGCAGCCGGCTGCCGGGACAGGGGAAGCCCCAGCATTTT. It translates to CASSRLPGQGKPQHF.